Below, 19 T cell receptor beta chains from the same sample are listed, as sequenced in a study of blood T cell repertoires in COVID-19. Generated by immunoSEQ multiplex PCR, the TCRdb table keeps only in-frame clones and is missing some. The sample records about 81,000 clones, about 84% being singletons. Sample: peripheral blood. Receptors were obtained from a human donor in a cohort sampled during active COVID-19.

J is TRBJ1-2 and V is TRBV11-2; D may be TRBD1 (5 bases). Trimming removed 4 bases at V and 5 bases at J, with 14 bases between. The germline CDR1 and CDR2 sequences are SGHAT and FQNNGV. The CDR3 covers 14 residues. DNA for the CDR3: TGTGCCAGCAGCTGGGGACGGGAGCAGTATGGCTACACCTTC. Its translation: CASSWGREQYGYTF.

V gene TRBV2 combines with J gene TRBJ1-2, with D unresolved. V lost 5 bases and J 6 bases, leaving 13 bases between the germline ends. This CDR3 is built from 13 residues. CDR1 is SNHLY, CDR2 FYNNEI, per germline. The CDR3 DNA sequence: TGTGCCAGCAGTATCGAGGCGTCTCATGGCTACACCTTC. It codes for CASSIEASHGYTF.

The rearrangement links TRBV7-9 to TRBJ2-2; 9 positions agree with TRBD1. CDR1 and CDR2 (germline): SEHNR, FQNEAQ (reference sequence). With V trimmed by 4 bases and J by 6 bases, 6 bases remained unmatched. The CDR3 is 15 amino acids. This chain's CDR3 is CASSSPGTGPGELFF. CDR3 sequence (DNA): TGTGCCAGCAGCTCACCCGGGACAGGGCCCGGGGAGCTGTTTTTT.

The chain has TRBV3-1 (or the pseudogene TRBV3-2) and TRBJ1-5; no clear D. Trimming shortened V by 1 base and J by 0 bases, and 4 bases separated the two germline ends. There are 14 residues in the CDR3. Per germline, CDR1 LGHDT and CDR2 YNNKEL (reference sequence). The DNA for the CDR3 is TGTGCCAGCAGCCAAGTTTATAGCAATCAGCCCCAGCATTTT. This translates into CASSQVYSNQPQHF.

V and J are TRBV11-1 and TRBJ1-1; D not resolved. Trimming removed 5 bases from V and 3 bases from J, with 13 bases in between. This CDR3 has 14 amino acids. CDR1 SGHAT and CDR2 FQDESV come from the germline V gene (reference sequence). CDR3 sequence reads: CASSRGIRDTEAFF. Here the CDR3 DNA reads TGTGCCAGCAGCCGCGGGATCCGGGACACTGAAGCTTTCTTT.

This chain uses TRBV6-5 with TRBJ1-2, with D maybe TRBD1 (6 bases). The CDR3 runs to 15 residues. Germline V gene sequence: CDR1 MNHEY, CDR2 SVGAGI. V was shortened by 10 bases and J by 2 bases, with 20 bases between the two germline ends. CDR3 region: CAKSEGGGLNYGYTF. The CDR3 region has the DNA TGTGCCAAGTCGGAGGGGGGGGGTTTAAACTATGGCTACACCTTC.

This clone turned up a few times. V gene TRBV25-1 combines with J gene TRBJ2-5; 13 positions agree with TRBD2. V lost 5 bases to trimming and J lost 4 bases; unmatched junction nucleotides: 7. From germline, CDR1 is MGHDK and CDR2 SYGVNS. The length of the CDR3 is 16 residues. The CDR3 reads CASSTSGGAFGETQYF. In DNA, the CDR3 is TGTGCCAGCAGTACTAGCGGGGGGGCTTTTGGAGAGACCCAGTACTTC. The variable domain in full, completed from reference TRBV25-1 and TRBJ2-5, reads EADIYQTPRYLVIGTGKKITLECSQTMGHDKMYWYQQDPGMELHLIHYSYGVNSTEKGDLSSESTVSRIRTEHFPLTLESARPSHTSQYLCASSTSGGAFGETQYFGPGTRLLVL.

The chain combines TRBV5-6 with TRBJ2-5; 7 positions match TRBD2. V dropped 4 bases and J dropped 5; count of bases not matched to a gene: 5. The germline gives CDR1 SGHDT, CDR2 YYEEEE. The CDR3 has 13 amino acids. The CDR3: CASSLGLEETQYF. The CDR3, as DNA: TGTGCCAGCAGCCTCGGACTAGAGGAGACCCAGTACTTC.

This chain links TRBV28 with TRBJ2-3; 10 nucleotides align to TRBD1. V lost 5 bases and J lost 2; bases outside the gene matches: 13. The CDR3 contains 18 residues. Germline V gene lookup returns CDR1 MDHEN and CDR2 SYDVKM. In nucleotides, the CDR3 is TGTGCCAGCAGTCCACTCCTAGGGACAGGGGACTTCACAGATACGCAGTATTTT. It codes for CASSPLLGTGDFTDTQYF.

The gene calls are TRBV9 and TRBJ2-3, with 9 nucleotides matching TRBD2. The V segment lost 4 bases and the J segment 3 bases; nucleotides outside the gene matches: 9. Germline V gene lookup returns CDR1 SGDLS and CDR2 YYNGEE. The CDR3 extends over 16 amino acids. The DNA of the CDR3 is TGTGCCAGCAGCCGCTCAGGGGCGGGGGGGACAGATACGCAGTATTTT. Its translation is CASSRSGAGGTDTQYF.

The chain employs TRBV11-1 and TRBJ2-5; 15 bases are shared with TRBD2. This CDR3 is built from 15 residues. Germline CDR1 SGHAT, CDR2 FQDESV (reference sequence). The junction had 4 bases not matched to a gene; V was cut back by 5 bases and J by 6 bases. CDR3 in DNA: TGTGCCAGCAGCCCGGGGACTAGCGGGGGGAAGACCCAGTACTTC. Translating gives CASSPGTSGGKTQYF.

This clone came up once. The J gene is TRBJ2-7, the V gene TRBV4-1; D is possibly TRBD1 (6 bases). Trimming removed 1 base from V and 4 bases from J, with 20 bases in between. The CDR3 loop spans 17 amino acids. In germline, CDR1 is MGHRA, CDR2 YSYEKL. CDR3 sequence reads: CASSQASGQTFPYEQYF. CDR3 nucleotide sequence: TGCGCCAGCAGCCAAGCTTCTGGACAGACTTTCCCGTACGAGCAGTACTTC.

The sample holds one count of this clone. The V gene is TRBV10-3, the J gene TRBJ2-7, with 10 nucleotides matching TRBD1. With V trimmed by 10 bases and J by 3 bases, 15 bases remained unmatched. The CDR3 has 16 residues. CDR1 is ENHRY and CDR2 is SYGVKD in the germline V gene. The CDR3 reads CATWDRGVDARYEQYF. Here the CDR3 DNA reads TGTGCCACCTGGGACAGGGGAGTTGATGCTCGCTACGAGCAGTACTTC.

The rearrangement links TRBV6-1 to TRBJ2-7; D is possibly TRBD1 (5 bases). CDR3 size: 14 residues. CDR1 and CDR2 from the germline V gene are MNHNS and SASEGT. V was cut by 0 bases and J by 6 bases, with 12 bases left in between. The CDR3 loop reads CASSEATAGREQYF. CDR3 DNA: TGTGCCAGCAGTGAAGCCACGGCAGGGCGCGAGCAGTACTTC.

This chain links TRBV7-8 with TRBJ2-6, with 8 bases aligning to TRBD1. The CDR3 consists of 16 residues. V lost 4 bases, J lost 1 base, and 3 bases stayed unmatched. The V gene's germline CDR1 is SGHVS and CDR2 FQNEAQ. For the CDR3, the DNA is TGTGCCAGCAGCTCGAGGACAGGGTCTGGGGCCAACGTCCTGACTTTC. It specifies CASSSRTGSGANVLTF.

This chain uses TRBV4-1 with TRBJ1-1; TRBD1 agrees at 9 bases. Germline V gene lookup returns CDR1 MGHRA and CDR2 YSYEKL. V dropped 1 base and J dropped 10; count of bases not matched to a gene: 16. There are 17 residues in the CDR3. CDR3 residues: CASSQGRTTGGVGTAFF. For the CDR3, the DNA is TGCGCCAGCAGCCAAGGGAGGACCACAGGGGGCGTCGGGACAGCTTTCTTT.

The rearrangement uses TRBV6-2 or TRBV6-3 and TRBJ1-6, with 8 bases aligning to TRBD1. V gave up 6 bases and J gave up 0 bases; unmatched junction bases: 22. The CDR3 extends over 22 amino acids. Germline V gene lookup returns CDR1 MNHEY and CDR2 SVGEGT. The CDR3 loop is CASSRGTGWARGTSSYNSPLHF. CDR3 DNA: TGTGCCAGCAGCCGAGGGACAGGATGGGCCCGGGGGACCAGCTCCTATAATTCACCCCTCCACTTT.

The chain recombines TRBV5-1 with TRBJ2-2, with D perhaps matching TRBD1 (6 bases). Trimming took off 0 bases at V and 4 bases at J, with 10 bases between the two ends. Germline V gene lookup returns CDR1 SGHRS and CDR2 YFSETQ. There are 15 residues in the CDR3. CDR3 nucleotides: TGCGCCAGCAGCTTGGACAGGGATTCCACCGGGGAGCTGTTTTTT. This encodes CASSLDRDSTGELFF.

The chain employs TRBV5-4 and TRBJ2-3, with 8 bases lining up with TRBD1. V shed 1 base, J shed 8 bases, and the junction held 6 bases outside the gene matches. CDR3 length equals 14 residues. CDR1 is SGHNT and CDR2 is YYREEE in the germline V gene (reference sequence). The CDR3 sequence: CASSLLQGASTQYF. For the CDR3, the DNA is TGTGCCAGCAGCTTGCTCCAGGGGGCGAGTACGCAGTATTTT. The full variable domain, completed using reference TRBV5-4 and TRBJ2-3, is ETGVTQSPTHLIKTRGQQVTLRCSSQSGHNTVSWYQQALGQGPQFIFQYYREEENGRGNFPPRFSGLQFPNYSSELNVNALELDDSALYLCASSLLQGASTQYFGPGTRLTVL.